This T cell receptor (beta chain) was documented in a study of spatial heterogeneity in lung cancer. Across the whole study: The study consistently detected more beta-chain than alpha-chain sequences.

The library protocol tagged each TCR cDNA with a unique molecular identifier. TCRdb used MiXCR to reprocess the 5' RACE reads, holding one entry per CDR3 protein. The sample carries over 40,000 distinct CDR3 sequences, about an eighth recorded once. The CDR3 is made up of 15 amino acids. Trimming pared 4 bases from V and 1 base from J, leaving 10 bases between. In germline, CDR1 is SGHTA, CDR2 FQGNSA. The sample's time point: blood at routine non-recurrence follow-up after resection. Sequenced material: PBMCs, taken at follow-up. This chain links TRBV7-2 with TRBJ1-4; D uncertain. This sequence originates from a male donor with early-stage non-small cell lung cancer. CDR3 nucleotide sequence: TGTGCCAGCAGCTCAACGGGGAAAACTAATGAAAAACTGTTTTTT. This encodes CASSSTGKTNEKLFF.